This paragraph covers one TCR beta chain sequence. What this receptor recognizes is not known. The sample holds no much larger clone one base away, and base qualities are not on file. RNA was extracted using the RNeasy kit, and about 0.5 to 1 microgram was reverse transcribed with random hexamers. The immunoSEQ multiplex PCR assay, which covers 54 Vbeta and 13 Jbeta segments, was used to amplify TCR beta CDR3 regions. To correct PCR amplification bias, a synthetic template baseline was used for both primer optimization and computational correction. Under the source paper's analysis protocol: Only productive sequences were kept, with reads annotated to V, D and J genes according to IMGT and analyzed in immunoSEQ Analyzer. To calculate clonality, Shannon entropy was normalized by log2 of the number of productive unique sequences and then subtracted from one. Public and private clones were assessed among the 100 most prevalent clones of each patient and control. Clones were defined as Susac-specific when absent from the healthy and MS cohorts, from over 950 published viral clones and from other ImmuneACCESS disease sequences. The raw public data were reprocessed by TCRdb itself: fastp quality trimming at Q25, MiXCR clonotype calling, in-frame beta chains only. Entries are consolidated by CDR3 protein sequence, retaining the most common genes and DNA. TCRdb, not the original authors, processed these V and J calls. The sample records approximately 300,000 distinct CDR3 sequences, over 75% of which are singletons. Around 0.22% of the sample comes from the top ten.

This sample is drawn from a study of CD8 T cells in Susac syndrome (dated by TCRdb to between 2018 and 2020). With respect to the entire study: Repertoire sequencing was used to test whether CD8+ T cell activation and differentiation in Susac syndrome was antigen driven. Clonality of the CD8+ T cell repertoire was compared between about a dozen healthy donors, roughly 14 Susac syndrome patients and under 16 multiple sclerosis patients. Results and caveats for the whole study, not just this receptor: The study acknowledged that relatively few individuals were included in the TCR sequencing and HLA analysis.

The CDR3 holds 16 amino acids from the cysteine to the phenylalanine. Only the CDR3 DNA stays, 48 bases, in frame from base 1. Trimming takes 7 bases from V and 4 bases from J, and the germline ends sit 20 bases apart. According to the germline V gene, CDR1 reads MNHNS and CDR2 reads SASEGT. Peripheral blood CD8+ and CD4+ T cells from healthy donors, Susac syndrome patients and multiple sclerosis patients were profiled using high-throughput TCR beta sequencing. Treatment-naive patients with stable or active relapsing-remitting disease fulfilling revised McDonald criteria were used as multiple sclerosis controls. Bulk CD8+ and CD4+ T cells were purified by magnetic negative isolation, whereas CD8+ TEMRA cells were enriched by FACS. Blood was collected in EDTA tubes and processed within 24 hours, with PBMCs isolated through density gradient centrifugation. PBMCs destined for TCR sequencing were cryopreserved in liquid nitrogen and later thawed in a 37 °C water bath. A purity of at least 90% was achieved for sorted or isolated CD4+, CD8+ and CD8+ TEMRA cells.

The sequenced sample was CD8+ T cells from PBMCs. This chain joins TRBV6-1 to TRBJ2-1, with TRBD1 as a weak D call on 10 bases. The sequence was obtained from a human donor with multiple sclerosis. The DNA sequence reads TGTGCCAGCACCGCGGGGGGGACAGGGGCTTACAATGAGCAGTTCTTC. This sequence encodes CASTAGGTGAYNEQFF.